This paragraph covers one T cell receptor beta chain sequence. What it recognizes is unknown. Germline assignment: CDR1 ENHRY and CDR2 SYGVKD. Trimming shortened V by 9 bases and J by 6 bases, and 14 bases separated the two germline ends. This CDR3 spans 13 amino acids. The sample originates from a study of cytomegalovirus exposure and HLA in healthy donors. General study points: In a later analysis, an Asian-associated ancestry cluster reportedly showed fewer N-insertions than the approximately 700-donor mean. Cytomegalovirus association was listed for about 160 TCR beta chains.

Primers included in the PCR were 60 Vbeta and 13 Jbeta primers. Sequencing was performed with immunoSEQ multiplex PCR; in TCRdb, only in-frame clones are kept and a portion is missing. This table has some 93,000 clones, less than 10% appearing once. The receptor was isolated from a man over 45 in good health and CMV-seropositive. The chain links TRBV10-3 to TRBJ2-2; TRBD1 is a possible D gene (6 bases). The sequenced sample was PBMCs. In nucleotides, the CDR3 is TGTGCCATACGAGGACAGCCCGCCGGGGAGCTGTTTTTT. Encoded protein: CAIRGQPAGELFF.